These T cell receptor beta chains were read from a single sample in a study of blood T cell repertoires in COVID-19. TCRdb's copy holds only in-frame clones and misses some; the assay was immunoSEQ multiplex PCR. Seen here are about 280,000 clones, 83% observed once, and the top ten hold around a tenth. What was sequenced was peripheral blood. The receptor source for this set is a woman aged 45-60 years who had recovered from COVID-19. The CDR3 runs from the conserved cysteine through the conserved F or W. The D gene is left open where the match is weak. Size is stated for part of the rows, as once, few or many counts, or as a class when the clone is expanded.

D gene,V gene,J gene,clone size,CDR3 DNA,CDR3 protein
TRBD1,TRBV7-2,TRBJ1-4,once,TGTGCCAGCAGTTTCCAAGGGGGCGAGGAAAAACTGTTTTTT,CASSFQGGEEKLFF
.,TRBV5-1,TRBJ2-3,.,TGCGCCAGCAGCACTGTATCAGGGCCCCTGGATACGCAGTATTTT,CASSTVSGPLDTQYF
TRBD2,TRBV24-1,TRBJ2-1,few,TGTGCCACCAGTGTCGGGACTAGCGGGAGCTACAATGAGCAGTTCTTC,CATSVGTSGSYNEQFF
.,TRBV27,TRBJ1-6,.,TGTGCCAGCAGCGGAGGCATTTCACCCCTCCACTTT,CASSGGISPLHF
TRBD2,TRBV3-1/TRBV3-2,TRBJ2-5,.,TGTGCCAGCAGCCAAGATCACAGCGGGGGGGGAGAGACCCAGTACTTC,CASSQDHSGGGETQYF
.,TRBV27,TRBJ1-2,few,TGTGCCAGCAGTTTTAGTTCCAGGGGAGGCTACACCTTC,CASSFSSRGGYTF
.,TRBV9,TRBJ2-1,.,TGTGCCAGCAGCGTAGGGGGTAGCGCACAATCCTACAATGAGCAGTTCTTC,CASSVGGSAQSYNEQFF
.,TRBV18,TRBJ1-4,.,TGTGCCAGCTCACCACCTTCCGTTTCCAATGAAAAACTGTTTTTT,CASSPPSVSNEKLFF
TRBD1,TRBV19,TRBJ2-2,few,TGTGCCAGTAGTCCGTCCCGGGACAGGATTGGCGCCGGGGAGCTGTTTTTT,CASSPSRDRIGAGELFF
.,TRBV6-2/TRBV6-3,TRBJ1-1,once,TGTGCCAGCAGTTACTACAGGGTATGGTCCAACACTGAAGCTTTCTTT,CASSYYRVWSNTEAFF
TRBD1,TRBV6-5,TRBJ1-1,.,TGTGCCAGCAGCCTACAGGGGGCTGGTGAAGCTTTCTTT,CASSLQGAGEAFF
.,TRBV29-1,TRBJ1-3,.,TGCAGCGTTGAACAGGGCTCTGGAAACACCATATATTTT,CSVEQGSGNTIYF
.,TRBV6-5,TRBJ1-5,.,TGTGCCAGCAGTTACTCGATAGGGGGCAATCAGCCCCAGCATTTT,CASSYSIGGNQPQHF
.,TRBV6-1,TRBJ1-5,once,TGTGCCAGCAGTGAATGGGCTAGCAATCAGCCCCAGCATTTT,CASSEWASNQPQHF
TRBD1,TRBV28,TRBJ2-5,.,TGTGCCAGCAGTTCGGGACAGAAAGGGACCCAGTACTTC,CASSSGQKGTQYF
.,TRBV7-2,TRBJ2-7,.,TGTGCCAGCAGCAAACCGACTAGGGCCTACGAGCAGTACTTC,CASSKPTRAYEQYF
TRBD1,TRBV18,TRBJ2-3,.,TGTGCCAGCTCACCACCTATGACAGGGCTGGATACGCAGTATTTT,CASSPPMTGLDTQYF
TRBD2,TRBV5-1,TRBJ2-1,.,TGCGCCAGCAGCGCGCGGGGGATCTACAATGAGCAGTTCTTC,CASSARGIYNEQFF
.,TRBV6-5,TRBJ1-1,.,TGTGCCAGCAGTTACCAACAGGGTGGGGGCACTGAAGCTTTCTTT,CASSYQQGGGTEAFF
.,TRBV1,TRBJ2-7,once,TGCACCAGCACCTCAATTAGACAGGGGAACCGTTTC,CTSTSIRQGNRF
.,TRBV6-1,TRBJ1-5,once,TGTGCCAGCAGTGAGAACAGCCTCTGGAGCAATCAGCCCCAGCATTTT,CASSENSLWSNQPQHF
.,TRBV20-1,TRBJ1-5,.,TGCAGTGCTAGTAAAGGGGACTACACGTATAGCAATCAGCCCCAGCATTTT,CSASKGDYTYSNQPQHF
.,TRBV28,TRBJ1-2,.,TGTGCCAGCAGTTCGATTGGGGCTTATGGCTACACCTTC,CASSSIGAYGYTF
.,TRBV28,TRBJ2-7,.,TGTGCCAGCAACGGGGGTATCTACGAGCAGTACTTC,CASNGGIYEQYF
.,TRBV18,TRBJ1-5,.,TGTGCCAGCTCAGGCAGGGAGGATCAGCCCCAGCATTTT,CASSGREDQPQHF
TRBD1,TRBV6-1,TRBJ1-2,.,TGTGCCAGCAGTGAAAGCCCCGACAGGGTGGGTAATGGCTACACCTTC,CASSESPDRVGNGYTF
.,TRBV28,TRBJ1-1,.,TGTGCCAGCAGTTTATACCGTGCCCCGGGACTTGGGACTGAAGCTTTCTTT,CASSLYRAPGLGTEAFF
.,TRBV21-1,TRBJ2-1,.,TGTGCCAGCTCCAAAGGAGGATGCGGGGGGCAGTTCTTC,CASSKGGCGGQFF
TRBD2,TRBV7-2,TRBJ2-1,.,TGTGCCAGCAGCTTAGGACTAGCGGGTTACAATGAGCAGTTCTTC,CASSLGLAGYNEQFF